One sample yielded the 21 T cell receptor beta chains listed below, sequenced in a study of blood T cell repertoires in COVID-19. Data came from immunoSEQ multiplex PCR; TCRdb stores just in-frame clones and leaves some out. The table shows about 230,000 clones, with 65% to 90% occurring only once. What was sequenced was peripheral blood. These receptors all come from a man in his forties or fifties with COVID-19, enrolled during active disease.

The rearrangement links TRBV2 to TRBJ1-6; D might be TRBD1 (6 bases). The germline gives CDR1 SNHLY, CDR2 FYNNEI. The CDR3 is 13 amino acids. Trimming took off 4 bases at V and 7 bases at J, with 8 bases between the two ends. The CDR3 protein is CASSGGGNSPLHF. In DNA, the CDR3 is TGTGCCAGCAGTGGCGGGGGCAATTCACCCCTCCACTTT.

The chain has TRBV4-2 and TRBJ2-7; 10 bases match TRBD1. V trimming: 5 bases; J trimming: 4 bases; junction bases outside the gene matches: 8. This CDR3 is built from 15 residues. The germline CDR1 and CDR2 sequences are LGHNA and YNFKEQ. The CDR3 spells CASSTDRGQGYEQYF. Written as DNA, the CDR3 is TGTGCCAGCAGCACAGACAGGGGGCAAGGGTACGAGCAGTACTTC.

V and J are TRBV14 and TRBJ2-7, with 8 bases identical to TRBD1. V lost 7 bases and J lost 3; bases outside the gene matches: 5. Looked up from germline, CDR1 is SGHDN and CDR2 is FVKESK. This CDR3 region has 13 residues. The CDR3 DNA reads TGTGCCAGCACCAGGACAGGGAACTACGAGCAGTACTTC. Translation: CASTRTGNYEQYF.

The chain uses TRBV27 and TRBJ1-1; weak D call: TRBD1 (6 bases). Germline V lookup: CDR1 MNHEY, CDR2 SMNVEV (reference sequence). This CDR3 comprises 13 residues. Trimming took 7 bases from V and 1 from J, leaving 10 bases between them. In DNA, the CDR3 is TGTGCCAGCAAGACAGGAGCGAACACTGAAGCTTTCTTT. Protein sequence: CASKTGANTEAFF.

The chain carries TRBV12-3 or TRBV12-4 and TRBJ2-2; 7 positions agree with TRBD1. Losses at the gene ends were 8 bases for V and 2 bases for J; bases not matched to a gene: 2. The CDR3 loop spans 13 amino acids. CDR3 DNA: TGTGCCAGCGAGGGGGCCAACACCGGGGAGCTGTTTTTT. This sequence encodes CASEGANTGELFF.

This chain joins TRBV6-6 and TRBJ1-1; TRBD1 might be the D (6 bases). This CDR3 region has 13 residues. Per germline, CDR1 MNHNY and CDR2 SVGAGI (reference sequence). Deletions cut 7 bases from V and 2 bases from J, with 11 bases between. CDR3 region: CASNTGPNTEAFF. CDR3 coding DNA: TGTGCCAGCAATACAGGGCCCAACACTGAAGCTTTCTTT.

This sequence joins TRBV7-8 and TRBJ2-1; 14 nucleotides line up with TRBD2. With 5 bases clipped from V and 5 bases from J, the junction kept 17 bases outside the gene matches. The CDR3 totals 20 residues. Per germline, CDR1 SGHVS and CDR2 FQNEAQ. The CDR3 spells CASSVSGLAGVERKHNEQFF. CDR3 in DNA: TGTGCCAGCAGCGTATCGGGACTAGCGGGAGTCGAGAGGAAACACAATGAGCAGTTCTTC. Full variable domain (remainder filled in from reference TRBV7-8 and TRBJ2-1): GAGVSQSPRYKVAKRGQDVALRCDPISGHVSLFWYQQALGQGPEFLTYFQNEAQLDKSGLPSDRFFAERPEGSVSTLKIQRTQQEDSAVYLCASSVSGLAGVERKHNEQFFGPGTRLTVL.

This clone was detected only once. The chain links TRBV6-6 to TRBJ1-5; 8 bases are a match to TRBD1. CDR1 is MNHNY and CDR2 is SVGAGI in the germline V gene (reference sequence). J was trimmed by 3 bases and V by 6 bases; bases with no gene match: 7. The CDR3 spans 15 residues. In DNA, the CDR3 is TGTGCCAGCAGCCCCCCAGGGGGCGTCAATCAGCCCCAGCATTTT. Translation gives CASSPPGGVNQPQHF.

This chain joins TRBV19 and TRBJ1-2; possible D gene TRBD1, 6 bases. The CDR3 contains 12 residues. Deletions cut 4 bases from V and 3 bases from J, with 6 bases between. The germline gives CDR1 LNHDA, CDR2 SQIVND (reference sequence). CDR3 coding DNA: TGTGCCAGTAGTAGGACAGACTATGGCTACACCTTC. Its protein product is CASSRTDYGYTF.

V gene TRBV28 combines with J gene TRBJ1-2, with 9 bases matching TRBD1. The germline V gene has CDR1 MDHEN and CDR2 SYDVKM. CDR3 length: 17 residues. J was trimmed by 0 bases and V by 5 bases; bases with no gene match: 10. CDR3 DNA: TGTGCCAGCAGTGGGCCACAGGGACAGGGAGCTAACTATGGCTACACCTTC. Translated: CASSGPQGQGANYGYTF.

CDR3 bases: TGTGCCACCAGTGCCAAGACAGGGGGCAATGGGCAGTATTTT. Encoded protein: CATSAKTGGNGQYF. The rearrangement uses TRBV24-1 and TRBJ2-3; 10 nucleotides align to TRBD1. This CDR3 spans 14 amino acids. CDR1 and CDR2 (germline): KGHDR, SFDVKD. Trimming at V came to 5 bases and at J to 11 bases, leaving 9 bases not matched to a gene.

V usage is TRBV5-5 and J usage is TRBJ2-7; D is undetermined. Germline V CDR1 and CDR2: SGHKS, YYEKEE (reference sequence). Trimming left V 1 base short and J 3 bases short, with 11 bases between. The CDR3 has 14 amino acids. CDR3: CASSLLSFSYEQYF. CDR3 DNA: TGTGCCAGCAGCTTGCTGTCTTTCAGCTACGAGCAGTACTTC.

CDR3 coding DNA: TGTGCCAGCAGTCACACCTACGAGCAGTACTTC. It translates to CASSHTYEQYF. The chain combines TRBV6-2 or TRBV6-3 with TRBJ2-7; D is uncertain. Trimming cost V 5 bases and J 2 bases, with 4 bases left between them. This CDR3 region has 11 residues. Germline values: CDR1 MNHEY, CDR2 SVGEGT.

CDR3 region: CASSLTGVPTGELFF. The CDR3 nucleotides are TGTGCCAGCAGCCTGACAGGGGTCCCCACCGGGGAGCTGTTTTTT. This sequence joins TRBV6-4 and TRBJ2-2, with TRBD1 identical over 8 bases. The CDR3 has 15 amino acids. The J segment lost 4 bases and the V segment lost 6 bases, leaving 7 bases of the junction unmatched. The germline gives CDR1 MRHNA, CDR2 SNTAGT.

V usage is TRBV5-5 and J usage is TRBJ1-2; D is perhaps TRBD1 (5 bases). CDR1 is SGHKS and CDR2 is YYEKEE in the germline V gene (reference sequence). The CDR3 covers 13 residues. Trimming left V 1 base short and J 7 bases short, with 11 bases between. CDR3 sequence reads: CASSLQGNSGYTF. The CDR3 coding sequence is TGTGCCAGCAGCTTGCAGGGAAATTCTGGCTACACCTTC.

This chain links TRBV5-1 with TRBJ2-1, with 8 bases that match TRBD1. With V trimmed by 5 bases and J by 9 bases, 10 bases remained unmatched. Germline CDR1 SGHRS, CDR2 YFSETQ. The CDR3 spans 14 residues. The DNA for the CDR3 is TGCGCCAGCAGGACCGGGACAGGAGTTGGTGAGCAGTTCTTC. Its translation is CASRTGTGVGEQFF.

This sequence joins TRBV7-3 and TRBJ2-7; TRBD1 matches 11 bases. CDR1 is SGHTA, CDR2 FQGTGA, per germline. The V gene end was trimmed by 2 bases and the J gene end by 7 bases; junction bases not matched to a gene: 7. The CDR3 loop spans 15 amino acids. CDR3 loop: CASSLSSGQGVEQYF. The CDR3 DNA reads TGTGCCAGCAGCTTATCATCGGGACAGGGGGTAGAGCAGTACTTC.

This chain connects TRBV19 to TRBJ2-7, with 7 bases aligning to TRBD1. Per germline, CDR1 LNHDA and CDR2 SQIVND (reference sequence). V trimming: 7 bases; J trimming: 4 bases; junction bases outside the gene matches: 10. This CDR3 is built from 14 residues. CDR3 sequence: CASTTGTDIYEQYF. The DNA for the CDR3 is TGTGCCAGTACAACCGGGACAGACATTTACGAGCAGTACTTC.

This clone was recorded once. This chain joins TRBV5-1 and TRBJ1-1, with 9 bases fitting TRBD1. The CDR3 sequence is 14 residues long. Germline V gives CDR1 SGHRS, CDR2 YFSETQ. Losses at the gene ends were 3 bases for V and 5 bases for J; bases not matched to a gene: 5. CDR3 residues: CASSYDRGETEAFF. In DNA, the CDR3 is TGCGCCAGCAGCTACGACAGGGGGGAAACTGAAGCTTTCTTT. Using reference TRBV5-1 and TRBJ1-1 for the parts outside the CDR3, the full variable domain is KAGVTQTPRYLIKTRGQQVTLSCSPISGHRSVSWYQQTPGQGLQFLFEYFSETQRNKGNFPGRFSGRQFSNSRSEMNVSTLELGDSALYLCASSYDRGETEAFFGQGTRLTVV.

The V and J genes are TRBV19 and TRBJ1-5; no definite D call. V was cut by 6 bases and J by 11 bases, with 17 bases left in between. Germline loops: CDR1 LNHDA, CDR2 SQIVND (reference sequence). The CDR3 has 13 residues. In nucleotides, the CDR3 is TGTGCCAGTAGCGATAGCGGGAAAAGGGCCCAGCATTTT. As protein: CASSDSGKRAQHF.

CDR3 in DNA: TGTGCCAGCAGCCTAAAACAGAGCACAGATACGCAGTATTTT. Residues: CASSLKQSTDTQYF. The chain carries TRBV11-1 and TRBJ2-3; D is unresolved. The CDR3 is made up of 14 amino acids. The V end was cut by 5 bases, the J end by 0 bases, with 9 bases between. The germline CDR1 and CDR2 sequences are SGHAT and FQDESV (reference sequence).